This TCR beta chain stems from a study of regulatory T cells in long-lasting Graves disease. Study results and limitations: Persistent Graves' disease cases displayed lower TCR diversity than newly diagnosed ones. With persistent disease, TRBV28, TRBJ1-2 and TRBJ2-5 were the favored segments. Persistent patients had a count of shared public clonotypes (over 2,500) that exceeded that of new patients (about 870).

Documented time point: persistent/refractory GD, antithyroid drugs over 5 years with positive TRAb. The authors made the TCR library using RNA they extracted from PBMCs. The TCR beta library used iRepertoire HTBI primers with Arm-PCR amplification of CDR3. TCRdb reprocessed the multiplex PCR reads with MiXCR, giving one entry per CDR3 protein. Here the sample spans approximately 380,000 distinct CDR3 sequences, about a fifth being singletons. Trimming removed 10 bases at V and 1 base at J, with 16 bases between. The germline gives CDR1 SNHLY, CDR2 FYNNEI. The length of the CDR3 is 14 residues. The sample holds many counts of this clonotype. The target antigen is unknown.

This sample comprised peripheral blood mononuclear cells (PBMCs), obtained when the disease was refractory, from a patient treated with antithyroid drugs. The receptor's source is a female donor with Graves disease. This sequence joins TRBV2 and TRBJ1-1; D perhaps matches TRBD1 (5 bases). This CDR3 reads CATKSGGANTEAFF. CDR3 DNA: TGTGCCACTAAGAGTGGAGGGGCGAACACTGAAGCTTTCTTT.